Sequencing of this T cell receptor beta chain was carried out in a study of T cells in Graves' hyperthyroidism and ophthalmopathy. Whole-study context: Blood from the periphery was taken at initial diagnosis, before any treatment.

The CDR3 has 15 amino acids. V was pared by 4 bases and J by 3 bases, with 12 bases between. The germline V gene encodes CDR1 SEHNR and CDR2 FQNEAQ (reference sequence). RNA transcripts served as the template for amplifying TCR beta CDR3 regions. First-round RT-PCR with HTBI primers amplified the TCR CDR3 region. TCRdb fed the multiplex PCR reads into MiXCR, producing one record per CDR3 protein. Of 300,000 to 450,000 distinct CDR3 sequences detected, around 16% appear once; the ten largest clones hold roughly 25%. The study excluded patients with uncontrolled infection, other autoimmune disease, pregnancy or lactation. Notes on the study in general: Patients with ophthalmopathy were separated from those with stable hyperthyroidism by a 13 V-J model. Blood also showed most of the thyroid clonotypes that were expanded above 0.001.

This clonotype was seen a few times. Its antigen is as yet unknown. This chain joins TRBV7-9 and TRBJ2-2; D unclear. The receptor's source is a woman in her late teens or twenties with Graves' hyperthyroidism that later progressed to Graves' ophthalmopathy. The material sequenced was blood. CDR3 residues: CASSSPSEYTGELFF. In DNA form, the CDR3 reads TGTGCCAGCAGCTCCCCCTCGGAATACACCGGGGAGCTGTTTTTT.